This T cell receptor beta chain was sequenced in a study of beta chain features in type 1 diabetes. Study overall: Patients were similar to healthy donors in age and gender (as well as in cell yields). The study's findings and limits: When Type 1 diabetes patients were examined, their TCRB CDR3s proved moderately but significantly shorter in all four CD4+ subsets.

The germline gives CDR1 GTSNPN, CDR2 SVGIG (reference sequence). This CDR3 comprises 14 residues. Trimming took off 0 bases at V and 3 bases at J, with 9 bases between the two ends. Of note for this clone: Its target is not known.

cDNA synthesis used the whole RNA isolate, giving expressed TCRB sequences. There were approximately 3.7 million reads on average in the naive, central memory and regulatory T cell samples. Profiling relied on immunoSEQ multiplex PCR, and the TCRdb table lists in-frame clones only, not all of them. This table has 600,000 or so clones, more than 12% appearing once. The sample comprised naive CD4+ T cells from blood. This receptor was identified in a man younger than 35 with type 1 diabetes. The V call is TRBV30, the J call TRBJ1-5, with D unresolved. DNA of the CDR3: TGTGCCTGGAGTGTCCACAGATTCAATCAGCCCCAGCATTTT. Its translation is CAWSVHRFNQPQHF.